The 3 T cell receptor beta chains below were found in one sample sequenced in a study of T cells in localized non-small cell lung cancer. Only in-frame clones appear in the TCRdb table, and some are missing; sequencing was by immunoSEQ multiplex PCR. The sample consists of some 21,000 clones, approximately 89% of them appearing once. Source: peripheral blood, taken before any cancer treatment. The receptor source for this set is a man aged 35 to 69 with stage I lung adenocarcinoma.

The chain recombines TRBV27 with TRBJ2-2; D is possibly TRBD2 (5 bases). The germline CDR1 and CDR2 sequences are MNHEY and SMNVEV (reference sequence). The V end lost 6 bases, the J end lost 0 bases, and 11 bases lay between the germline ends. The CDR3 has 15 amino acids. The CDR3 region has the DNA TGTGCCAGCAGATTGACGGGGACGAACACCGGGGAGCTGTTTTTT. It is translated as CASRLTGTNTGELFF.

In this sample, this clone turned up once. This rearrangement joins TRBV4-1 to TRBJ2-1; TRBD2 is a possible D gene (5 bases). The V gene's germline CDR1 is MGHRA and CDR2 YSYEKL. This CDR3 comprises 17 residues. Trimming removed 1 base at V and 3 bases at J, with 16 bases between. The CDR3 protein is CASSQVGTSPIYNEQFF. The CDR3 nucleotides read TGCGCCAGCAGCCAAGTAGGTACTAGTCCTATCTACAATGAGCAGTTCTTC.

By share, this clone ranks as medium-sized (0.01 to 0.1%). The V gene is TRBV28, the J gene TRBJ1-6; D might be TRBD1 (5 bases). There are 13 residues in the CDR3. Germline V gives CDR1 MDHEN, CDR2 SYDVKM. The V end was cut by 4 bases, the J end by 10 bases, with 11 bases between. The chain's CDR3 is CASSSVQGSPLHF. The CDR3 coding sequence is TGTGCCAGCAGTTCAGTCCAGGGATCACCCCTCCACTTT.